This is a list of T cell receptor beta chains from one sample in a study of blood T cells in healthy people across ages. Using its own MiXCR run on the 5' RACE reads, TCRdb lists one record per CDR3 protein. The top ten hold more than 20% of the sample, which has 1.8 million or so distinct CDR3 sequences, about 39% seen once. The sequenced sample was blood. The receptors stem from a human donor in good health. CDR3s include the opening cysteine and the closing phenylalanine or tryptophan. A D gene is named only where the DNA matches it firmly. For some rows the clone size is stated as once, few or many, or as a class when expanded; others skip it.

clone size | D gene | J gene | V gene | CDR3 DNA | CDR3 protein
- | TRBD2 | TRBJ2-5 | TRBV12-3/TRBV12-4 | TGTGCCAGCAGTTTCGTAGCGGGGGGGCAAAATCTTTTCGGAGAAGAGACCCAGTACTTC | CASSFVAGGQNLFGEETQYF
- | TRBD2 | TRBJ2-1 | TRBV20-1 | TGCAGTGCTATGGGCGGGGGAGTCTCCTACAATGAGCAGTTCTTC | CSAMGGGVSYNEQFF
few | TRBD1 | TRBJ2-3 | TRBV5-1 | TGCGCCAGCAGCTTAGACAGGGGGTTCGATACGCAGTATTTT | CASSLDRGFDTQYF
few | TRBD2 | TRBJ2-1 | TRBV4-3 | TGCGCCAGCAGCCAAGATCTTAGGGGACTAGGGTCCTACAATGAGCAGTTCTTC | CASSQDLRGLGSYNEQFF
- | TRBD2 | TRBJ2-5 | TRBV4-3 | TGCGCCAGTAGCCAAGCGCCGGGCGCCGGGGGGATACAAGAGACCCAGTACTTC | CASSQAPGAGGIQETQYF
- | TRBD2 | TRBJ2-1 | TRBV7-9 | TGTGCCAGCAGCCCAGGGACTAGCGGGGGGAGCTCCTACAATGAGCAGTTCTTC | CASSPGTSGGSSYNEQFF
few | TRBD1 | TRBJ1-1 | TRBV29-1 | TGCAGCGTTCTCTCAGGGGGCACTGAAGCTTTCTTT | CSVLSGGTEAFF
few | - | TRBJ1-1 | TRBV29-1 | TGCAGCGTTGAAGTCGGGGGCCGGACTGAAGCTTTCTTT | CSVEVGGRTEAFF
- | TRBD2 | TRBJ2-1 | TRBV12-3/TRBV12-4 | TGTGCCAGCAGACCTAGCGGGGGGGGCTACAATGAGCAGTTCTTC | CASRPSGGGYNEQFF
- | TRBD2 | TRBJ2-1 | TRBV4-3 | TGCGCCAGCAGCCCTCCGGGACTAGCGGACCACTCCTACAATGAGCAGTTCTTC | CASSPPGLADHSYNEQFF
- | - | TRBJ1-1 | TRBV6-6 | TGTGCCAGCAGTCCACACCAGAACACTGAAGCTTTCTTT | CASSPHQNTEAFF
- | TRBD1 | TRBJ2-7 | TRBV18 | TGTGCCAACTCAATCTCAACAGGGGACAAAACCTACGAGCAGTACTTC | CANSISTGDKTYEQYF
- | - | TRBJ1-2 | TRBV14 | TGTGCCAGCAGCCTTCACAGGGAATTGGATGCTGGCTACACCTTC | CASSLHRELDAGYTF
- | TRBD1 | TRBJ1-6 | TRBV7-6 | TGTGCCAGCAGCTTATACCCAAGGGGGCAGAATTCACCCCTCCACTTT | CASSLYPRGQNSPLHF
- | TRBD1 | TRBJ2-7 | TRBV7-8 | TGTGCCAGCAGCGTGACAGGGCGGCAGAACGAGCAGTACTTC | CASSVTGRQNEQYF
- | TRBD1 | TRBJ1-2 | TRBV20-1 | TGCAGTGCTAGAGAATGGCAGGGGGTAAATGGCTGCACCTTC | CSAREWQGVNGCTF
once | TRBD1 | TRBJ2-7 | TRBV7-9 | TGTGCCAGCAGCTTATTCGGGACAGGGCCATCCTACGAGCAGTACTTC | CASSLFGTGPSYEQYF
few | - | TRBJ2-4 | TRBV7-6 | TGTGCCAGCAGCTTATTCGCAGGGGGGAGTGAGCAGTACTTC | CASSLFAGGSEQYF
few | TRBD1 | TRBJ2-2 | TRBV15 | TGTGCCACCAGCAGAAACAGGGGGGAGAACACCGGGCAGCTGTTTTTT | CATSRNRGENTGQLFF
- | - | TRBJ2-5 | TRBV7-3 | TGTGCCAGCAGCCTGCATGGCGGGGCAGACTCCCCAGGCTCCTACAATGAGCAGTACTTC | CASSLHGGADSPGSYNEQYF
- | - | TRBJ1-2 | TRBV28 | TGTGCCAGCAGGACAGGTGGGGGACACTATGGCTACACCTTC | CASRTGGGHYGYTF
few | - | TRBJ1-2 | TRBV7-9 | TGTGCCAGCAGCCGTGTCCCTCCTAACTATGGCTACACCTTC | CASSRVPPNYGYTF
few | - | TRBJ2-7 | TRBV28 | TGTGCCAGCGGGGGCGGGGGCGCGTATACCCTCGAGCAGTACTTC | CASGGGGAYTLEQYF
once | - | TRBJ2-7 | TRBV5-1 | TGCGCCAGCAGCCGACAGGTACCGACCTACGAGCAGTACTTC | CASSRQVPTYEQYF
- | - | TRBJ2-2 | TRBV29-1 | TGCAGCGTTGTCGGTTCCGGGGAGCTGTTTTTT | CSVVGSGELFF
few | - | TRBJ1-1 | TRBV29-1 | TGCAGCGCTGGGACCAGGAACACTGAAGCTTTCTTT | CSAGTRNTEAFF
- | - | TRBJ1-2 | TRBV20-1 | TGCAGTGCCCACCGATCCAGAAGCTTTCGCTACACCTTC | CSAHRSRSFRYTF
- | - | TRBJ2-1 | TRBV29-1 | TGCAGCGTTGGAGGGGAAACTTACAATGAGCAGTTCTTC | CSVGGETYNEQFF
few | TRBD2 | TRBJ2-7 | TRBV6-6 | TGTGCCAGCAGCTTCTCGGGGCTAGCGGGGGAATACGAGCAGTACTTC | CASSFSGLAGEYEQYF
- | - | TRBJ1-1 | TRBV24-1 | TGTGCCACCAGTGAAACAGGGTTAGGGAACACTGAAGCTTTCTTT | CATSETGLGNTEAFF
once | - | TRBJ1-2 | TRBV3-1 | TGTACCAGCAGCCAAGAGGAGGGTTATGGCTACACCTTC | CTSSQEEGYGYTF
- | TRBD2 | TRBJ2-5 | TRBV7-2 | TGTGCCAGCAGCTTAATGGGGGGGGACGAGACCCAGTACTTC | CASSLMGGDETQYF
few | - | TRBJ2-7 | TRBV12-3/TRBV12-4 | TGTGCCAGAACAGGGCCGATACTTTACGAGCAGTACTTC | CARTGPILYEQYF
few | - | TRBJ2-1 | TRBV30 | TGTGCCTGGAGTCTCTTGAGGGATGAGCAGTTCTTC | CAWSLLRDEQFF
few | - | TRBJ2-5 | TRBV6-5 | TGTGCCAGCAGTCGAACACGGGACGGCCAAGAGACCCAGTACTTC | CASSRTRDGQETQYF
- | - | TRBJ1-1 | TRBV28 | TGTGCCAGCAGACGGGACATGAACACTGAAGCTTTCTTT | CASRRDMNTEAFF
- | TRBD1 | TRBJ2-3 | TRBV25-1 | TGTGCCAGCAGTGATTACCGGGACAGGGTGGCAGATACGCAGTATTTT | CASSDYRDRVADTQYF
few | TRBD1 | TRBJ2-5 | TRBV6-1 | TGTGCCAGCAGTGCCATCGACAGGGGGGTTCGGGAGACCCAGTACTTC | CASSAIDRGVRETQYF
- | - | TRBJ2-7 | TRBV28 | TGTGCCAGCAGTCTGGGTCTCAGTTGGTACGAGCAGTACTTC | CASSLGLSWYEQYF
- | - | TRBJ2-3 | TRBV2 | TGTGCCAGCAGTGGGGACGCCACAGATACGCAGTATTTT | CASSGDATDTQYF
- | - | TRBJ2-2 | TRBV12-3/TRBV12-4 | TGTGCCAGCACCAACAAGGGGGCAGGGGGGCCTCTAAACACCGGGGAGCTGTTTTTT | CASTNKGAGGPLNTGELFF
- | - | TRBJ1-2 | TRBV18 | TGTGCCAGCTCACCCCAGACCGCTAACTATGGCTACACCTTC | CASSPQTANYGYTF
- | - | TRBJ1-2 | TRBV7-8 | TGTGCCGGCAGCGGTCGTCCTGGGGGGGGGAACTATGGCTACACCTTC | CAGSGRPGGGNYGYTF
- | - | TRBJ1-6 | TRBV7-2 | TGTGCCAGCAGCCCCCGACCGTTTAATTCACCCCTCCACTTT | CASSPRPFNSPLHF
many | TRBD2 | TRBJ2-2 | TRBV6-2/TRBV6-3 | TGTGCCAGCAGTTACGCGACTAGCGATGCCGGGGAGCTGTTTTTT | CASSYATSDAGELFF
few | - | TRBJ2-7 | TRBV4-3 | TGCGCCAGCAGCCTTGGAAGGGACATCATATACGAGCAGTACTTC | CASSLGRDIIYEQYF
- | - | TRBJ1-1 | TRBV29-1 | TGCAGCGCCTCAATAATGAACACTGAAGCTTTCTTT | CSASIMNTEAFF
- | - | TRBJ2-7 | TRBV18 | TGTGCCAGCTCACCGAGGGAGGGACAGAAGTTCTCCCACGAGCAGTACTTC | CASSPREGQKFSHEQYF
- | - | TRBJ2-5 | TRBV6-1 | TGTGCCGCGTCAACGGAGGCGGACCGAGAGACCCAGTACTTC | CAASTEADRETQYF
few | TRBD1 | TRBJ1-1 | TRBV20-1 | TGCAGTGCTATCCACAGGGGCATGAACACTGAAGCTTTCTTT | CSAIHRGMNTEAFF
once | - | TRBJ1-5 | TRBV15 | TGCGCCACCAGCAGATATTGGCGCGATCAGCCCCAGCATTTT | CATSRYWRDQPQHF
- | - | TRBJ1-5 | TRBV18 | TGTGCCAGCTCACCACAGGGGACCGGTAGCAATCAGCCCCAGCATTTT | CASSPQGTGSNQPQHF
- | - | TRBJ2-1 | TRBV12-3/TRBV12-4 | TGTGCCAGCAGTTTTATGGGGGACAATCAGCAGTTCTTC | CASSFMGDNQQFF